These T cell receptor beta chains were read from a single sample in a study of radiotherapy plus CTLA-4 blockade in lung cancer. The repertoire was sequenced with immunoSEQ multiplex PCR; TCRdb's copy has only in-frame clones and lacks some. The profile shows about 72,000 clones, around four fifths of them singletons. Sequencing was performed on peripheral blood, taken from a patient treated with radiotherapy plus ipilimumab. All receptors derive from a human donor with non-small cell lung cancer who had a complete response to radiotherapy plus ipilimumab. The CDR3 runs from the conserved cysteine through the conserved F or W. Each record gives: D gene, V gene, J gene, clone size, CDR3 DNA, CDR3 protein. The D gene is left open where the match is weak. Clone size is not always given. Where it is, it says once, few, many or a class for expanded clones.

D gene: -; V gene: TRBV11-3; J gene: TRBJ1-6; clone size: few; CDR3 DNA: TGTGCCAGCAGCTCGCAGACACTTAAGCATAATTCACCCCTCCACTTT; CDR3 protein: CASSSQTLKHNSPLHF
D gene: -; V gene: TRBV27; J gene: TRBJ1-5; clone size: few; CDR3 DNA: TGTGCCAGCAGTTTTCTTTTGGGTCAGCCCCAGCATTTT; CDR3 protein: CASSFLLGQPQHF
D gene: -; V gene: TRBV30; J gene: TRBJ1-1; clone size: -; CDR3 DNA: TGTGCCTGGAGTGGGGACCGAGTGAACACTGAAGCTTTCTTT; CDR3 protein: CAWSGDRVNTEAFF
D gene: TRBD2; V gene: TRBV6-6; J gene: TRBJ2-3; clone size: -; CDR3 DNA: TGTGCCAGCAGAGCTAGCGGGGGCACAGATACGCAGTATTTT; CDR3 protein: CASRASGGTDTQYF
D gene: TRBD1; V gene: TRBV4-1; J gene: TRBJ2-6; clone size: -; CDR3 DNA: TGCGCCAGCAGCCAAGGACAGGGCGGGCCTTCTGGGGCCAACGTCCTGACTTTC; CDR3 protein: CASSQGQGGPSGANVLTF
D gene: -; V gene: TRBV27; J gene: TRBJ2-1; clone size: -; CDR3 DNA: TGTGCCAGCAGAACCTCGTTGGGGAAGACAGTATTCGATGAGCAGTTCTTC; CDR3 protein: CASRTSLGKTVFDEQFF
D gene: -; V gene: TRBV5-6; J gene: TRBJ2-5; clone size: -; CDR3 DNA: TGTGCCAGCAGCTTGTCTGGTATCCAAGAGACCCAGTACTTC; CDR3 protein: CASSLSGIQETQYF
D gene: TRBD1; V gene: TRBV6-5; J gene: TRBJ2-5; clone size: -; CDR3 DNA: TGTGCCAGCAGTACGACCGGGACAGGGGTCGAGACCCAGTACTTC; CDR3 protein: CASSTTGTGVETQYF
D gene: -; V gene: TRBV7-2; J gene: TRBJ2-7; clone size: once; CDR3 DNA: TGTGCCAGCAGCTTAGAACCCAGGGCCACCTACGAGCAGTACTTC; CDR3 protein: CASSLEPRATYEQYF
D gene: TRBD1; V gene: TRBV7-9; J gene: TRBJ1-3; clone size: -; CDR3 DNA: TGTGCCAGCAGCTCCCGACAGGGGGCGCAAGGAAACACCATATATTTT; CDR3 protein: CASSSRQGAQGNTIYF
D gene: -; V gene: TRBV21-1; J gene: TRBJ2-1; clone size: -; CDR3 DNA: TGTGCCAGCGACGCCGGGGACCCCTGTGAGCAGTTCTTC; CDR3 protein: CASDAGDPCEQFF
D gene: -; V gene: TRBV6-6; J gene: TRBJ2-5; clone size: -; CDR3 DNA: TGTGCCAGCAGTTACGGACCCCTCAGACGAGAGACCCAGTACTTC; CDR3 protein: CASSYGPLRRETQYF
D gene: -; V gene: TRBV5-5; J gene: TRBJ1-2; clone size: -; CDR3 DNA: TGTGCCAGCGGGGGCGATTTCTATGGCTACACCTTC; CDR3 protein: CASGGDFYGYTF
D gene: TRBD1; V gene: TRBV6-5; J gene: TRBJ2-1; clone size: -; CDR3 DNA: TGTGCCAGCAGTTACGAACCGGGACAGGGGACGCGCCGGTTCTTC; CDR3 protein: CASSYEPGQGTRRFF
D gene: -; V gene: TRBV30; J gene: TRBJ2-3; clone size: -; CDR3 DNA: TGTGCCTGGAGTCCAGCGGGCGGTTCCCGGGATACGCAGTATTTT; CDR3 protein: CAWSPAGGSRDTQYF
D gene: TRBD2; V gene: TRBV7-9; J gene: TRBJ2-3; clone size: -; CDR3 DNA: TGTGCCAGCAGCGACAGCGGGAGGGCCTCCACAGATACGCAGTATTTT; CDR3 protein: CASSDSGRASTDTQYF
D gene: -; V gene: TRBV11-3; J gene: TRBJ2-5; clone size: -; CDR3 DNA: TGTGCCAGCAGCTCAACAGGACGGACCCAGTACTTC; CDR3 protein: CASSSTGRTQYF
D gene: TRBD1; V gene: TRBV2; J gene: TRBJ1-2; clone size: -; CDR3 DNA: TGTGCCAGCAGCCAGGACAGGGTCTATGGCTACACCTTC; CDR3 protein: CASSQDRVYGYTF
D gene: TRBD1; V gene: TRBV6-1; J gene: TRBJ1-3; clone size: -; CDR3 DNA: TGTGCCAGCAGTGAAGGTTATACAGGGGGATCTGGAAACACCATATATTTT; CDR3 protein: CASSEGYTGGSGNTIYF
D gene: -; V gene: TRBV7-8; J gene: TRBJ2-7; clone size: -; CDR3 DNA: TGTGCCAGCAGCTTAGAGGCAGGGGCGTACGAGCAGTACTTC; CDR3 protein: CASSLEAGAYEQYF
D gene: TRBD1; V gene: TRBV28; J gene: TRBJ1-2; clone size: -; CDR3 DNA: TGTGCCAGCAGCGCTTCGGCCCCAGGGGGCGGGGGCTACACCTTC; CDR3 protein: CASSASAPGGGGYTF
D gene: -; V gene: TRBV9; J gene: TRBJ1-1; clone size: -; CDR3 DNA: TGTGCCCGCAGCGGAGGGGGGATGGGGTCTGAAGCTTTCTTT; CDR3 protein: CARSGGGMGSEAFF
D gene: -; V gene: TRBV30; J gene: TRBJ1-1; clone size: -; CDR3 DNA: TGTGCCTGGAGTGCTACAGTTAGGAACACTGAAGCTTTCTTT; CDR3 protein: CAWSATVRNTEAFF
D gene: -; V gene: TRBV30; J gene: TRBJ1-5; clone size: -; CDR3 DNA: TGTGCCTGGAGTAAGAAGGGAAATCAGCCCCAGCATTTT; CDR3 protein: CAWSKKGNQPQHF
D gene: -; V gene: TRBV11-2; J gene: TRBJ1-5; clone size: -; CDR3 DNA: TGTGCCAGCAGCCTAGAGGGGTATAGCAATCAGCCCCAGCATTTT; CDR3 protein: CASSLEGYSNQPQHF
D gene: -; V gene: TRBV4-3; J gene: TRBJ2-2; clone size: few; CDR3 DNA: TGCGCCAGCAGCCAGTGGGACTCTCTAGCCGGGGAGCTGTTTTTT; CDR3 protein: CASSQWDSLAGELFF
D gene: -; V gene: TRBV10-2; J gene: TRBJ1-3; clone size: few; CDR3 DNA: TGCGCCAGCAGGGGAGGACCGCGCTCTGGAAACACCATATATTTT; CDR3 protein: CASRGGPRSGNTIYF
D gene: -; V gene: TRBV7-2; J gene: TRBJ2-7; clone size: -; CDR3 DNA: TGTGCCAGCAGCCCTACTCAGGGGAAGCAGTACTTC; CDR3 protein: CASSPTQGKQYF
D gene: TRBD1; V gene: TRBV5-1; J gene: TRBJ1-1; clone size: -; CDR3 DNA: TGCGCCAGCGGAACCAGGGACAGGGGAACTGAAGCTTTCTTT; CDR3 protein: CASGTRDRGTEAFF
D gene: TRBD1; V gene: TRBV4-1; J gene: TRBJ1-1; clone size: -; CDR3 DNA: TGCGCCAGCAGCCGAAGTTTGGTAAGGGGGCCCGCTGAAGCTTTCTTT; CDR3 protein: CASSRSLVRGPAEAFF
D gene: -; V gene: TRBV2; J gene: TRBJ2-5; clone size: -; CDR3 DNA: TGTGCCAGCAGCAAGGCCAGGGCCTTCCAAGAGACCCAGTACTTC; CDR3 protein: CASSKARAFQETQYF
D gene: -; V gene: TRBV27; J gene: TRBJ2-5; clone size: -; CDR3 DNA: TGTGCCAGCTCAGGCCACGGGCGACGAGAGACCCAGTACTTC; CDR3 protein: CASSGHGRRETQYF
D gene: -; V gene: TRBV6-1; J gene: TRBJ1-5; clone size: -; CDR3 DNA: TGTGCCAGCAGAGTGACAGGCCTCGGGCCCCAGCATTTT; CDR3 protein: CASRVTGLGPQHF
D gene: TRBD1; V gene: TRBV5-4; J gene: TRBJ1-5; clone size: -; CDR3 DNA: TGTGCCAGCAGCTTGGGACAGGGCCTTAATCAGCCCCAGCATTTT; CDR3 protein: CASSLGQGLNQPQHF
D gene: -; V gene: TRBV19; J gene: TRBJ1-5; clone size: -; CDR3 DNA: TGTGCCAGTAGTATTTCGGGGGACAATCAGCCCCAGCATTTT; CDR3 protein: CASSISGDNQPQHF
D gene: TRBD2; V gene: TRBV7-2; J gene: TRBJ2-1; clone size: -; CDR3 DNA: TGTGCCAGCAGCTCAGGACTAGCGGGAGGTCTCGATGAGCAGTTCTTC; CDR3 protein: CASSSGLAGGLDEQFF
D gene: TRBD1; V gene: TRBV29-1; J gene: TRBJ1-2; clone size: -; CDR3 DNA: TGCAGCGTCCGGGACAGGGGGCCCTATGGCTACACCTTC; CDR3 protein: CSVRDRGPYGYTF
D gene: -; V gene: TRBV2; J gene: TRBJ1-1; clone size: -; CDR3 DNA: TGTGCCAGCAGTGAAGGAAGAGATAGGACTGAAGCTTTCTTT; CDR3 protein: CASSEGRDRTEAFF